This T cell receptor (beta chain) was identified during a study of blood T cell repertoires in COVID-19. For the study at large: The study drew acute and convalescent COVID-19 samples from the United States, Italy and Spain. PBMCs, B-cell-depleted T cells, or T cells were the source of the cDNA or gDNA that made up the material.

The CDR3 loop spans 11 amino acids. CDR1 is GTSNPN and CDR2 is SVGIG in the germline V gene (reference sequence). Between the trimmed V and J ends, which lost 3 bases and 7 bases, there was a span of 9 bases. Libraries were prepared by immunoSEQ multiplex PCR; TCRdb keeps only in-frame clonotypes and omits some of them. The profile shows more than 300,000 clones, 87% of them singletons. This sequence joins TRBV30 and TRBJ1-1; D is perhaps TRBD1 (5 bases). The sequenced sample consisted of peripheral blood. This clonotype was obtained from a woman aged 30 to 39 with COVID-19, enrolled during active disease. The DNA for the CDR3 is TGTGCCTGGAGCCATAGGGGTGAAGCTTTCTTT. Its translation: CAWSHRGEAFF.